The T cell receptor beta chain described here comes from a study of PD-L1 blockade in urothelial cancer. Study background: Atezolizumab therapy began for patients in the mid-2010s, dosed at 1,200 mg intravenously every 3 weeks.

This CDR3 has 14 residues. Germline CDR1 SGHDT, CDR2 YYEEEE. Between the trimmed V and J ends, which lost 4 bases and 4 bases, there was a span of 11 bases. TCRdb's copy holds only in-frame clones and misses some; the assay was immunoSEQ multiplex PCR. The sample records about 110,000 clones, approximately 85% being singletons. This sample comprised PBMCs, obtained around atezolizumab (anti-PD-L1) treatment. This clonotype was sampled from a man between 45 and 60 years old with urothelial cancer. The chain has TRBV5-6 and TRBJ1-4; D is ambiguous. CDR3 coding DNA: TGTGCCAGCAGCGGATGGAGAGATAATGAAAAACTGTTTTTT. This sequence encodes CASSGWRDNEKLFF.